The 2 T cell receptor beta chains below were found in one sample sequenced in a study of blood T cell repertoires in COVID-19. The data were produced by immunoSEQ multiplex PCR, yet TCRdb's version contains in-frame clones alone and is incomplete. This sample yields some 150,000 clones, of which 75% to 85% are seen a single time; approximately 5.2% belongs to the top ten. The sequencing sample was made of peripheral blood. These receptors all come from a woman in her 70s with COVID-19, enrolled during active disease.

In this sample, this clone turned up once. The chain has TRBV2 and TRBJ1-1; D possibly corresponds to TRBD1 (6 bases). Deletions cut 8 bases from V and 0 bases from J, with 16 bases between. Per the germline V gene, CDR1 is SNHLY and CDR2 is FYNNEI. The CDR3 has 15 amino acids. Here the CDR3 DNA reads TGTGCCAGCCCAATGGACAGCGAGCTGAACACTGAAGCTTTCTTT. Its protein product is CASPMDSELNTEAFF. The full variable domain, completed using reference TRBV2 and TRBJ1-1, is EPEVTQTPSHQVTQMGQEVILRCVPISNHLYFYWYRQILGQKVEFLVSFYNNEISEKSEIFDDQFSVERPDGSNFTLKIRSTKLEDSAMYFCASPMDSELNTEAFFGQGTRLTVV.

The V call is TRBV27, the J call TRBJ1-4; TRBD1 might be the D (5 bases). Germline V gene lookup returns CDR1 MNHEY and CDR2 SMNVEV (reference sequence). V was shortened by 6 bases and J by 0 bases, with 11 bases between the two germline ends. The CDR3 spans 15 residues. The CDR3 spells CASRLRGATNEKLFF. The CDR3 region has the DNA TGTGCCAGCAGACTGCGGGGCGCAACTAATGAAAAACTGTTTTTT. Using reference TRBV27 and TRBJ1-4 for the parts outside the CDR3, the full variable domain is EAQVTQNPRYLITVTGKKLTVTCSQNMNHEYMSWYRQDPGLGLRQIYYSMNVEVTDKGDVPEGYKVSRKEKRNFPLILESPSPNQTSLYFCASRLRGATNEKLFFGSGTQLSVL.